These 18 T cell receptor beta chains were sequenced from one sample in a study of beta chain features in type 1 diabetes. Study-wide findings and caveats: There was a moderate but significant shortening of TCRB CDR3s in all four CD4+ subsets of Type 1 diabetes patients.

Of the isolated RNA, all was reverse transcribed, and so the sequenced material was expressed TCRB transcripts. TCRdb keeps only in-frame clones here, not all; method: immunoSEQ multiplex PCR. The sample holds about 130,000 clones, around 8.8% seen once. The antigens for these receptors are not known. The sample was central memory CD4+ T cells from blood. All receptors derive from a man aged 30 to 39 with type 1 diabetes.

The chain couples TRBV6-5 to TRBJ1-5; D may be TRBD1 (5 bases). The CDR3 consists of 15 residues. CDR1 and CDR2 (germline): MNHEY, SVGAGI. Trimming pared 6 bases from V and 7 bases from J, leaving 19 bases between. In DNA form, the CDR3 reads TGTGCCAGCAGCCTTCAGGGAAGGTTAGGCCAGCCCCAGCATTTT. It is translated as CASSLQGRLGQPQHF.

This clone was seen many times. J is TRBJ1-2 and V is TRBV29-1; the match to TRBD1 covers 7 bases. V was pared by 7 bases and J by 7 bases, with 9 bases of the junction left unmatched. The CDR3 consists of 12 residues. Per the germline V gene, CDR1 is SQVTM and CDR2 is ANQGSEA. The CDR3 region is CSDQGQPLGYTF. Here the CDR3 DNA reads TGCAGCGACCAGGGACAGCCCCTTGGCTACACCTTC.

This sequence joins TRBV7-8 and TRBJ2-7; D is uncertain. The CDR3 runs to 13 residues. The V and J ends lost 2 bases and 6 bases respectively, with 11 bases between them. The germline gives CDR1 SGHVS, CDR2 FQNEAQ. The CDR3 here is CASSLIPTAEQYF. CDR3 sequence (DNA): TGTGCCAGCAGCTTAATCCCCACTGCCGAGCAGTACTTC. The full variable domain, rest sourced from reference TRBV7-8 and TRBJ2-7, is GAGVSQSPRYKVAKRGQDVALRCDPISGHVSLFWYQQALGQGPEFLTYFQNEAQLDKSGLPSDRFFAERPEGSVSTLKIQRTQQEDSAVYLCASSLIPTAEQYFGPGTRLTVT.

The chain is built from TRBV11-1 and TRBJ1-1; 9 bases match TRBD1. The CDR3 runs to 16 residues. Germline-derived CDR1 and CDR2 are SGHAT and FQDESV (reference sequence). With V trimmed by 4 bases and J by 0 bases, 6 bases remained unmatched. CDR3 residues: CASSSGQGIMNTEAFF. In DNA form, the CDR3 reads TGTGCCAGCAGCTCGGGACAGGGAATTATGAACACTGAAGCTTTCTTT.

CDR3: CASSFLAGPYNEQFF. The CDR3 DNA follows: TGTGCCAGCAGCTTCTTAGCGGGACCTTACAATGAGCAGTTCTTC. The rearrangement links TRBV7-9 to TRBJ2-1, with TRBD2 matching over 8 bases. Germline trimming cut 3 bases from V and 4 bases from J; bases unmatched to any gene: 5. Germline V gene data show CDR1 as SEHNR and CDR2 as FQNEAQ (reference sequence). The CDR3 contains 15 residues.

This clone came up a few times. This rearrangement joins TRBV5-1 to TRBJ2-7; D perhaps matches TRBD2 (7 bases). Germline CDR1 reads SGHRS; CDR2 reads YFSETQ. The CDR3 spans 17 residues. Deletions cut 0 bases from V and 0 bases from J, with 16 bases between. The CDR3 nucleotides read TGCGCCAGCAGCTTGGCCGAGGCGGGGGCCATCTCCTACGAGCAGTACTTC. Translating gives CASSLAEAGAISYEQYF.

The rearrangement uses TRBV28 and TRBJ2-7; TRBD2 is a possible D gene (5 bases). The germline gives CDR1 MDHEN, CDR2 SYDVKM. This CDR3 has 12 residues. V lost 6 bases and J lost 2, with 8 bases in between. This CDR3 reads CASRPGAYEQYF. As DNA, the CDR3 is TGTGCCAGCAGGCCCGGGGCCTACGAGCAGTACTTC.

CDR3 in DNA: TGTGCCAGCAGCTCTAGGACAGGGATGGGAGATACGCAGTATTTT. Residues: CASSSRTGMGDTQYF. The rearrangement links TRBV11-2 to TRBJ2-3; 8 bases map to TRBD1. J was trimmed by 5 bases and V by 4 bases; bases with no gene match: 8. Germline CDR1 reads SGHAT; CDR2 reads FQNNGV. CDR3 length equals 15 residues.

This clone was seen only a few times. V gene TRBV7-2 combines with J gene TRBJ2-2, with TRBD1 identical over 8 bases. Losses at the gene ends were 4 bases for V and 7 bases for J; bases not matched to a gene: 2. Per germline, CDR1 SGHTA and CDR2 FQGNSA. The CDR3 spans 13 residues. CDR3 region: CASSSGGGGELFF. In DNA form, the CDR3 reads TGTGCCAGCAGCTCAGGGGGCGGCGGGGAGCTGTTTTTT.

This clone occurred a few times. The CDR3: CASCAAGRSTDTQYF. The CDR3 DNA reads TGTGCCAGCTGTGCCGCAGGGCGGAGCACAGATACGCAGTATTTT. This rearrangement joins TRBV28 to TRBJ2-3, with D possibly matching TRBD1 (5 bases). The CDR3 sequence is 15 residues long. Trimming removed 8 bases from V and 0 bases from J, with 15 bases in between. CDR1 MDHEN and CDR2 SYDVKM come from the germline V gene.

This clone is labeled large. The V gene is TRBV7-2, the J gene TRBJ1-6; D is ambiguous. Germline CDR1 is SGHTA and CDR2 is FQGNSA. Trimming stripped 0 bases from V and 10 bases from J, with 16 bases between. The CDR3 runs 16 residues. The CDR3 DNA follows: TGTGCCAGCAGCTTAGCCGCAGGCCGGTTTCGCTCACCCCTCCACTTT. Translated: CASSLAAGRFRSPLHF.

This clone was counted only a few times. The chain combines TRBV30 with TRBJ2-7, with D possibly TRBD1 on 7 matching bases. The V gene's germline CDR1 is GTSNPN and CDR2 SVGIG (reference sequence). Trimming removed 0 bases at V and 2 bases at J, with 17 bases between. The CDR3 has 16 residues. The DNA for the CDR3 is TGTGCCTGGAGTGTACTAGCACAGGGGTTCACCTACGAGCAGTACTTC. Translation gives CAWSVLAQGFTYEQYF.

This clone was seen more than once but under ten times. The rearrangement uses TRBV18 and TRBJ1-2, with unresolved D. The CDR3 covers 15 residues. Germline V CDR1 and CDR2: KGHSH, LQKENI. Trimming stripped 3 bases from V and 4 bases from J, with 15 bases between. CDR3 coding DNA: TGTGCCAGCTCACCGGGCGAGGGCCCAGGCTATGGCTACACCTTC. This sequence encodes CASSPGEGPGYGYTF.

The sample holds a few counts of this clone. The J gene is TRBJ1-2, the V gene TRBV11-2; D remains unclear. The germline V gene has CDR1 SGHAT and CDR2 FQNNGV. This CDR3 has 13 residues. The germline V and J ends were trimmed by 0 bases and 8 bases, with 10 bases remaining between them. In DNA form, the CDR3 reads TGTGCCAGCAGCTTAGATGGTAACGGGGGCTACACCTTC. This translates into CASSLDGNGGYTF.

This rearrangement joins TRBV4-3 to TRBJ2-3; unclear D gene. This CDR3 has 14 residues. Deletions cut 0 bases from V and 1 base from J, with 5 bases between. Looked up from germline, CDR1 is LGHNA and CDR2 is YSLEER. The CDR3: CASSQDGRTDTQYF. The CDR3, as DNA: TGCGCCAGCAGCCAAGATGGCCGCACAGATACGCAGTATTTT.

The V call is TRBV9, the J call TRBJ1-2; no firm D call. CDR1 and CDR2 (germline): SGDLS, YYNGEE. This CDR3 has 13 amino acids. V lost 3 bases, J lost 1 base, and 7 bases lay in between. Here the CDR3 DNA reads TGTGCCAGCAGCGGCGGGGTTAACTATGGCTACACCTTC. Translated, it gives CASSGGVNYGYTF.

This clone has more than one count but fewer than ten. This chain links TRBV28 with TRBJ1-3; D unclear. The germline CDR1 and CDR2 sequences are MDHEN and SYDVKM. Trimming shortened V by 7 bases and J by 3 bases, and 10 bases separated the two germline ends. CDR3 size: 13 residues. The CDR3 bases are TGTGCCAGCAACTATGGCCTTGGAAACACCATATATTTT. Amino acid sequence: CASNYGLGNTIYF.

The table lists this clone with a few counts. The chain links TRBV5-1 to TRBJ2-7; 7 bases fit TRBD1. The CDR3 covers 16 residues. Germline CDR1 is SGHRS and CDR2 is YFSETQ. V lost 4 bases and J lost 0; bases outside the gene matches: 10. CDR3 amino acids: CASSLTPGQISYEQYF. For the CDR3, the DNA is TGCGCCAGCAGCCTCACCCCGGGACAGATCTCCTACGAGCAGTACTTC.